The next 8 T cell receptor beta chains were all read from a single sample in a study of shared clonotypes between healthy human individuals. The repertoire was sequenced with immunoSEQ multiplex PCR; TCRdb's copy has only in-frame clones and lacks some. The sample lists more than 1.2 million clones, roughly 98.5% occurring once. Sequencing was done on a sample of naive CD4+ T cells sorted from blood. Subset reported: CD45RA+ positively selected. The source of these receptors is a man aged 25 to 45 in good health.

The V call is TRBV29-1, the J call TRBJ2-3, with 16 bases lining up with TRBD2. Looked up from germline, CDR1 is SQVTM and CDR2 is ANQGSEA. This CDR3 is built from 18 residues. V was pared by 4 bases and J by 2 bases, with 9 bases of the junction left unmatched. For the CDR3, the DNA is TGCAGCGTTGCCGGGACTAGCGGGAGGGCCGTCACCACAGATACGCAGTATTTT. Encoded protein: CSVAGTSGRAVTTDTQYF.

This clone appeared a single time. V is TRBV11-2 and J is TRBJ2-3; D might be TRBD1 (6 bases). Looked up from germline, CDR1 is SGHAT and CDR2 is FQNNGV. The CDR3 totals 14 residues. Trimming cost V 5 bases and J 2 bases, with 11 bases left between them. The CDR3 here is CASSPGQFTDTQYF. CDR3 DNA: TGTGCCAGCAGCCCCGGACAGTTCACAGATACGCAGTATTTT. The full variable domain, with the rest looked up from reference TRBV11-2 and TRBJ2-3, is EAGVAQSPRYKIIEKRQSVAFWCNPISGHATLYWYQQILGQGPKLLIQFQNNGVVDDSQLPKDRFSAERLKGVDSTLKIQPAKLEDSAVYLCASSPGQFTDTQYFGPGTRLTVL.

CDR3 protein: CASSLNGLGYEQYF. The CDR3, as DNA: TGTGCCAGCAGCTTGAATGGACTGGGTTACGAGCAGTACTTC. The chain has TRBV5-5 and TRBJ2-7; weak D call: TRBD2 (5 bases). The V gene lost 1 base and the J gene lost 4 bases, with 12 bases spanning the gap. The CDR3 sequence is 14 residues long. Germline assignment: CDR1 SGHKS and CDR2 YYEKEE (reference sequence).

V gene TRBV5-5 combines with J gene TRBJ2-7, with D unclear. V was cut by 1 base and J by 4 bases, with 9 bases left in between. Germline V lookup: CDR1 SGHKS, CDR2 YYEKEE (reference sequence). CDR3 size: 13 residues. The CDR3 loop is CASSLISVYEQYF. DNA for the CDR3: TGTGCCAGCAGCTTGATATCGGTTTACGAGCAGTACTTC.

V usage is TRBV9 and J usage is TRBJ1-5; D remains unclear. The ends were cut back, 0 bases at V and 3 bases at J, with 19 bases in the middle. CDR1 is SGDLS and CDR2 is YYNGEE in the germline V gene. This CDR3 comprises 18 residues. The CDR3 region has the DNA TGTGCCAGCAGCGTAGTTTCCCGCAAAGTCAGGAACAATCAGCCCCAGCATTTT. Its translation is CASSVVSRKVRNNQPQHF.

The genes are TRBV27 and TRBJ2-7; perhaps TRBD2 as D (6 bases). CDR3 length equals 17 residues. The germline V gene encodes CDR1 MNHEY and CDR2 SMNVEV (reference sequence). Trimming removed 2 bases at V and 0 bases at J, with 17 bases between. The chain's CDR3 is CASSLMASLGSSYEQYF. The CDR3 DNA follows: TGTGCCAGCAGTTTAATGGCTAGTCTCGGGAGCTCCTACGAGCAGTACTTC.

The chain uses TRBV18 and TRBJ2-5, with D possibly matching TRBD1 (6 bases). Germline lookup yields CDR1 KGHSH and CDR2 LQKENI. The V end was cut by 2 bases, the J end by 4 bases, with 11 bases between. CDR3 length equals 14 residues. Here the CDR3 reads CASSPTGMAETQYF. The CDR3 DNA is TGTGCCAGCTCACCAACAGGGATGGCAGAGACCCAGTACTTC.

This chain links TRBV11-3 with TRBJ2-1, with 7 bases lining up with TRBD2. The germline V gene encodes CDR1 SGHNT and CDR2 YENEEA. The CDR3 is 16 residues long. After removal of 6 bases from V and 9 bases from J, the junction contained 17 bases not matched to a gene. The CDR3 DNA follows: TGTGCCAGCAGTTTACGTGGACTGGCGGGAGATACTGAGCAGTTCTTC. Translated: CASSLRGLAGDTEQFF. Full variable domain (outside the CDR3, taken from reference TRBV11-3 and TRBJ2-1): EAGVVQSPRYKIIEKKQPVAFWCNPISGHNTLYWYLQNLGQGPELLIRYENEEAVDDSQLPKDRFSAERLKGVDSTLKIQPAELGDSAVYLCASSLRGLAGDTEQFFGPGTRLTVL.